Listed below are T cell receptor beta chains from one sample, sequenced in a study of T cell repertoires in cytomegalovirus infection. TCRdb called the reads again in MiXCR, with one record for every CDR3 protein. This table holds about 310,000 distinct CDR3 sequences, 25% found once. The antigens for these receptors are not known. The sequencing here drew on cultured PBMCs, taken from culture after CMV antigen stimulation. These receptors came from a human donor in good health (CMV status not recorded). Some clones in this sample may be carry-over from other donors' samples. CDR3s include the opening cysteine and the closing phenylalanine or tryptophan. D genes are given only for firm matches. Size is omitted from some rows. Given values are once, few, many or a class for expanded clones.

CDR3aa: CASRPDPTGVGNTIYF; CDR3nt: TGTGCCAGCAGACCTGACCCGACAGGGGTTGGAAACACCATATATTTT; d_gene: TRBD1; j_gene: TRBJ1-3; v_gene: TRBV12-3/TRBV12-4; abundance: few
CDR3aa: CSASTGEGNQPQHF; CDR3nt: TGCAGTGCTAGCACAGGGGAGGGTAATCAGCCCCAGCATTTT; d_gene: TRBD1; j_gene: TRBJ1-5; v_gene: TRBV20-1; abundance: .
CDR3aa: CASSLSSGAYNEQFF; CDR3nt: TGTGCCAGCAGCTTATCCAGCGGGGCCTACAATGAGCAGTTCTTC; d_gene: TRBD2; j_gene: TRBJ2-1; v_gene: TRBV7-6; abundance: many
CDR3aa: CASSATGDNQPQHF; CDR3nt: TGTGCCAGCTCAGCAACAGGAGACAATCAGCCCCAGCATTTT; d_gene: .; j_gene: TRBJ1-5; v_gene: TRBV18; abundance: .
CDR3aa: CASSSRPHRPEAFF; CDR3nt: TGTGCCAGCAGCTCTAGACCCCACCGGCCTGAAGCTTTCTTT; d_gene: .; j_gene: TRBJ1-1; v_gene: TRBV7-2; abundance: many
CDR3aa: CSVRRYNEQFF; CDR3nt: TGCAGCGTTAGACGGTACAATGAGCAGTTCTTC; d_gene: .; j_gene: TRBJ2-1; v_gene: TRBV29-1; abundance: few
CDR3aa: CSALIQGANEQFF; CDR3nt: TGCAGTGCTTTGATACAGGGGGCGAATGAGCAGTTCTTC; d_gene: TRBD1; j_gene: TRBJ2-1; v_gene: TRBV20-1; abundance: .
CDR3aa: CASSLEWAVGTYTDTQYF; CDR3nt: TGTGCCAGCAGCTTAGAATGGGCGGTGGGGACCTACACAGATACGCAGTATTTT; d_gene: .; j_gene: TRBJ2-3; v_gene: TRBV11-2; abundance: .
CDR3aa: CASSPRSTQLAGDEQFF; CDR3nt: TGTGCCAGCAGCCCCCGTTCGACCCAACTAGCGGGAGATGAGCAGTTCTTC; d_gene: TRBD2; j_gene: TRBJ2-1; v_gene: TRBV7-9; abundance: many
CDR3aa: CSVDPSGTGTEAFF; CDR3nt: TGCAGCGTTGACCCCTCCGGGACAGGAACTGAAGCTTTCTTT; d_gene: TRBD1; j_gene: TRBJ1-1; v_gene: TRBV29-1; abundance: .
CDR3aa: CATASINTNTGELFF; CDR3nt: TGTGCCACCGCAAGCATCAACACGAACACCGGGGAGCTGTTTTTT; d_gene: .; j_gene: TRBJ2-2; v_gene: TRBV24-1; abundance: many
CDR3aa: CASGGQPVSEKLFF; CDR3nt: TGTGCCAGCGGGGGACAGCCTGTCTCGGAAAAACTGTTTTTT; d_gene: TRBD1; j_gene: TRBJ1-4; v_gene: TRBV28; abundance: few
CDR3aa: CAISEAGLNTEAFF; CDR3nt: TGTGCCATCAGTGAAGCAGGACTGAACACTGAAGCTTTCTTT; d_gene: .; j_gene: TRBJ1-1; v_gene: TRBV10-3; abundance: few
CDR3aa: CASNQGANTEAFF; CDR3nt: TGTGCCAGCAATCAGGGGGCAAACACTGAAGCTTTCTTT; d_gene: TRBD1; j_gene: TRBJ1-1; v_gene: TRBV6-2/TRBV6-3; abundance: few
CDR3aa: CASSLGRIEGDTQYF; CDR3nt: TGTGCCAGCAGCTTAGGGAGAATCGAGGGAGATACGCAGTATTTT; d_gene: .; j_gene: TRBJ2-3; v_gene: TRBV11-2; abundance: .
CDR3aa: CASSFTNLSGAPYNEQFF; CDR3nt: TGTGCCAGCAGCTTCACAAACCTTAGCGGGGCCCCCTACAATGAGCAGTTCTTC; d_gene: TRBD2; j_gene: TRBJ2-1; v_gene: TRBV7-2; abundance: many
CDR3aa: CASSYVSYNEQFF; CDR3nt: TGTGCCAGCAGCTACGTCTCTTACAATGAGCAGTTCTTC; d_gene: .; j_gene: TRBJ2-1; v_gene: TRBV7-2; abundance: many
CDR3aa: CASSLESWSSYEQYF; CDR3nt: TGCGCCAGCAGCTTGGAATCCTGGAGCTCCTACGAGCAGTACTTC; d_gene: .; j_gene: TRBJ2-7; v_gene: TRBV5-1; abundance: .
CDR3aa: CASSPLGSPLHF; CDR3nt: TGTGCCAGCAGTCCCCTGGGGTCACCCCTCCACTTT; d_gene: .; j_gene: TRBJ1-6; v_gene: TRBV28; abundance: few
CDR3aa: CASSQSLESGELFF; CDR3nt: TGCGCCAGCAGCCAGTCGCTCGAGTCCGGGGAGCTGTTTTTT; d_gene: .; j_gene: TRBJ2-2; v_gene: TRBV4-3; abundance: many
CDR3aa: CASSYRISSGRLNEQFF; CDR3nt: TGTGCCAGCAGTTACCGGATTAGTAGCGGGAGGTTGAATGAGCAGTTCTTC; d_gene: TRBD2; j_gene: TRBJ2-1; v_gene: TRBV6-5; abundance: few
CDR3aa: CASSGSATKNIQYF; CDR3nt: TGTGCCAGCAGTGGGTCAGCGACCAAAAACATTCAGTACTTC; d_gene: .; j_gene: TRBJ2-4; v_gene: TRBV12-3/TRBV12-4; abundance: .
CDR3aa: CASRVLGALATNTGELFF; CDR3nt: TGTGCCAGCAGAGTTTTAGGTGCCCTAGCTACGAACACCGGGGAGCTGTTTTTT; d_gene: .; j_gene: TRBJ2-2; v_gene: TRBV7-2; abundance: many
CDR3aa: CASIQSSVSYEQYF; CDR3nt: TGTGCCAGCATACAGAGTAGTGTTTCCTACGAGCAGTACTTC; d_gene: .; j_gene: TRBJ2-7; v_gene: TRBV28; abundance: few
CDR3aa: CASSLRPAEQYF; CDR3nt: TGTGCCAGCAGTTTGAGACCCGCCGAGCAGTACTTC; d_gene: .; j_gene: TRBJ2-7; v_gene: TRBV12-3/TRBV12-4; abundance: .
CDR3aa: CSVSDRVDTEAFF; CDR3nt: TGCAGCGTCTCTGACAGGGTGGACACTGAAGCTTTCTTT; d_gene: TRBD1; j_gene: TRBJ1-1; v_gene: TRBV29-1; abundance: .